The T cell receptor beta chain under discussion was sequenced for a study of cytomegalovirus exposure and HLA in healthy donors. Findings and caveats of the study: Rates of TCR association differed by HLA locus in a later analysis, with DRB1 highest and HLA-C lowest. A few CMV-associated chains proved CMV antigen-specific in vitro. According to the study, 160 or so TCR beta chains were cytomegalovirus-associated.

Researchers ran the PCR with 60 Vbeta and 13 Jbeta primers. Produced via immunoSEQ multiplex PCR; TCRdb's table is partial and in-frame only. The table records fewer than 150,000 clones, approximately 70% of them present only once. CDR3 length equals 19 residues. V trimming: 0 bases; J trimming: 2 bases; junction bases outside the gene matches: 7. Per germline, CDR1 SGHTA and CDR2 FQGTGA. With regard to this clone: Its antigen is not known.

While unrecorded immune exposures were likely, the donors were nominally healthy when sampled. Sequencing used PBMCs. The clonotype was recovered from a human donor in good health. The J gene is TRBJ2-2, the V gene TRBV7-3; TRBD2 matches 12 bases. CDR3: CASSLTQAGLAGNTGELFF. The CDR3 coding sequence is TGTGCCAGCAGCTTAACGCAGGCTGGACTAGCGGGAAACACCGGGGAGCTGTTTTTT.